Shown below are 26 T cell receptor beta chains from a single sample sequenced in a study of blood T cells in healthy people across ages. A second 7 to 11 cycle PCR used barcoded and J-beta primers. TCRdb recomputed calls from the 5' RACE reads with MiXCR, one row per CDR3 protein. The sample lists around 1,500,000 distinct CDR3 sequences; approximately 30% were seen once. The sample was blood. All receptors come from a young woman in good health.

This chain links TRBV3-1 with TRBJ2-3, with TRBD2 as a possible D gene (5 bases). Per germline, CDR1 LGHDT and CDR2 YNNKEL (reference sequence). V was pared by 5 bases and J by 6 bases, with 12 bases between. This CDR3 contains 13 residues. The CDR3 sequence is CASSIGERDTQYF. In DNA, the CDR3 is TGTGCCAGCAGCATTGGGGAGAGGGATACGCAGTATTTT.

This clonotype was recorded a few times. The V and J genes are TRBV12-3 or TRBV12-4 and TRBJ1-2; 7 bases are a match to TRBD1. This CDR3 spans 13 amino acids. The V and J ends lost 6 bases and 8 bases, in that order; junction bases with no gene match: 9. This chain's CDR3 is CASRLTGAGGYTF. CDR3 DNA: TGTGCCAGCAGACTCACAGGGGCCGGGGGCTACACCTTC.

The sample holds a few counts of this clonotype. V is TRBV2 and J is TRBJ2-1; D unresolved. CDR1 is SNHLY and CDR2 is FYNNEI in the germline V gene. V lost 2 bases, J lost 3 bases, and 11 bases lay in between. There are 15 residues in the CDR3. The CDR3 nucleotides are TGTGCCAGCAGTGAAAATACCTTGGTCTACAATGAGCAGTTCTTC. It specifies CASSENTLVYNEQFF.

This chain links TRBV12-3 or TRBV12-4 with TRBJ2-2; 9 bases fit TRBD2. Losses at the gene ends were 0 bases for V and 5 bases for J; bases not matched to a gene: 4. The CDR3 spans 16 residues. The CDR3 coding sequence is TGTGCCAGCAGTTTAGCGGCCAGCGGGAGGACCGGGGAGCTGTTTTTT. Its translation: CASSLAASGRTGELFF.

This clonotype was recorded at least ten times. The chain couples TRBV20-1 to TRBJ2-1, with D perhaps given as TRBD1 or TRBD2 (7 bases each). The germline V and J ends were trimmed by 3 bases and 8 bases, with 20 bases remaining between them. The germline V gene encodes CDR1 DFQATT and CDR2 SNEGSKA (reference sequence). The CDR3 contains 15 residues. The CDR3 bases are TGCAGTGCTAGGCCAGGGGGGGTAGTCGCCGATGAGCAGTTCTTC. This codes for CSARPGGVVADEQFF.

This clonotype has a handful of counts. This sequence joins TRBV2 and TRBJ1-5; 7 nucleotides align to TRBD1. The V gene's germline CDR1 is SNHLY and CDR2 FYNNEI. V lost 3 bases and J lost 4; bases outside the gene matches: 3. This CDR3 is 14 amino acids long. The CDR3 bases are TGTGCCAGCAGTGAGACAGGGTGGAATCAGCCCCAGCATTTT. This sequence encodes CASSETGWNQPQHF. Combining the CDR3 with reference TRBV2 and TRBJ1-5 gives the whole variable domain EPEVTQTPSHQVTQMGQEVILRCVPISNHLYFYWYRQILGQKVEFLVSFYNNEISEKSEIFDDQFSVERPDGSNFTLKIRSTKLEDSAMYFCASSETGWNQPQHFGDGTRLSIL.

V gene TRBV3-1 combines with J gene TRBJ1-6, with D unresolved. The germline V gene has CDR1 LGHDT and CDR2 YNNKEL (reference sequence). The V gene lost 4 bases and the J gene lost 5 bases, with 12 bases spanning the gap. This CDR3 is built from 15 residues. CDR3 DNA sequence: TGTGCCAGCAGCCCCCAGTCGGGTAATAATTCACCCCTCCACTTT. As protein: CASSPQSGNNSPLHF.

This clonotype was seen many times. The J gene is TRBJ1-5, the V gene TRBV5-5; D might be TRBD1 (6 bases). The V end lost 0 bases, the J end lost 2 bases, and 15 bases lay between the germline ends. Germline V lookup: CDR1 SGHKS, CDR2 YYEKEE (reference sequence). The CDR3 is 17 residues long. The chain's CDR3 is CASSLEPGGEGNQPQHF. In nucleotides, the CDR3 is TGTGCCAGCAGCTTGGAACCCGGGGGCGAGGGCAATCAGCCCCAGCATTTT.

Concerning this clonotype: A much larger clone is a single base away; this may be a read error. The chain joins TRBV29-1 to TRBJ2-4, with D perhaps TRBD1 (5 bases). Trimming stripped 1 base from V and 13 bases from J, with 20 bases between. Germline V gene data show CDR1 as SQVTM and CDR2 as ANQGSEA. The CDR3 sequence is 14 residues long. In DNA, the CDR3 is TGCAGCGTTGAAGCAAGGGGTTCGTACAATGAGCAGTACTTC. Its translation: CSVEARGSYNEQYF. Using reference TRBV29-1 and TRBJ2-4 for the parts outside the CDR3, the full variable domain is SAVISQKPSRDICQRGTSLTIQCQVDSQVTMMFWYRQQPGQSLTLIATANQGSEATYESGFVIDKFPISRPNLTFSTLTVSNMSPEDSSIYLCSVEARGSYNEQYFGAGTRLSVL.

There are a few counts of this clonotype. The rearrangement joins TRBV3-1 to TRBJ1-5; TRBD1 is a possible D gene (6 bases). Germline V gene sequence: CDR1 LGHDT, CDR2 YNNKEL (reference sequence). CDR3 length: 14 residues. The germline V and J ends were trimmed by 4 bases and 3 bases, with 10 bases remaining between them. The CDR3, as DNA: TGTGCCAGCAGCCCACACAGGGACAATCAGCCCCAGCATTTT. It yields the protein CASSPHRDNQPQHF.

This clonotype was seen repeatedly, ten times or more. The V and J genes are TRBV7-9 and TRBJ2-7, with TRBD1 matching over 8 bases. With V trimmed by 6 bases and J by 4 bases, 2 bases remained unmatched. The CDR3 loop spans 12 amino acids. Looked up from germline, CDR1 is SEHNR and CDR2 is FQNEAQ (reference sequence). This CDR3 reads CASSRTGYEQYF. The CDR3 DNA sequence: TGTGCCAGCAGTCGGACAGGGTACGAGCAGTACTTC.

To note about this clonotype: Just one base apart from a much larger clone, this may be a read error. The rearrangement links TRBV20-1 to TRBJ2-1; TRBD2 might be the D (6 bases). Germline values: CDR1 DFQATT, CDR2 SNEGSKA (reference sequence). CDR3 length: 13 residues. The CDR3 loop reads CTTGAGTHNEQFF. CDR3 nucleotides: TGCACCACCGGGGCGGGGACCCACAATGAGCAGTTCTTC.

Of note for this clonotype: At one of its ends the junction is not consistent with the germline gene, which may arise from a read error. This chain links TRBV6-2 or TRBV6-3 with TRBJ2-1; possibly TRBD2 for D (6 bases). Germline V CDR1 and CDR2: MNHEY, SVGEGT. This CDR3 contains 15 residues. CDR3 in amino acids: CASSFRNSGYNEQFF. The CDR3 nucleotides are TGTGCCAGCAGTTTCCGGAATAGCGGATACAACGAGCAGTTCTTC.

This clonotype occurred once. The chain carries TRBV19 and TRBJ2-3, with 12 bases aligning to TRBD2. V lost 8 bases and J lost 3; bases outside the gene matches: 3. The CDR3 loop spans 14 amino acids. Germline lookup yields CDR1 LNHDA and CDR2 SQIVND (reference sequence). CDR3 amino acids: CASCLAGGTDTQYF. CDR3 nucleotides: TGTGCCAGTTGTCTAGCGGGAGGGACAGATACGCAGTATTTT. Using reference TRBV19 and TRBJ2-3 for the parts outside the CDR3, the full variable domain is DGGITQSPKYLFRKEGQNVTLSCEQNLNHDAMYWYRQDPGQGLRLIYYSQIVNDFQKGDIAEGYSVSREKKESFPLTVTSAQKNPTAFYLCASCLAGGTDTQYFGPGTRLTVL.

The chain carries TRBV4-1 and TRBJ2-7; D is ambiguous. Trimming shortened V by 3 bases and J by 0 bases, and 15 bases separated the two germline ends. The CDR3 spans 16 residues. Per the germline V gene, CDR1 is MGHRA and CDR2 is YSYEKL. The CDR3, as DNA: TGCGCCAGCAGCCATCCCCCCCCGAGTAGCTCCTACGAGCAGTACTTC. Its protein is CASSHPPPSSSYEQYF.

This chain connects TRBV3-1 to TRBJ2-1; D unresolved. The V and J ends lost 2 bases and 7 bases respectively, with 9 bases between them. CDR1 and CDR2 (germline): LGHDT, YNNKEL (reference sequence). This CDR3 has 13 amino acids. This chain's CDR3 is CASSQSPDNEQFF. The CDR3 nucleotides read TGTGCCAGCAGCCAAAGTCCAGATAATGAGCAGTTCTTC.

This clonotype was counted between two and nine times. V is TRBV20-1 and J is TRBJ2-1, with a weak D call TRBD1 (5 bases). The germline V gene has CDR1 DFQATT and CDR2 SNEGSKA (reference sequence). Between the trimmed V and J ends, which lost 0 bases and 7 bases, there was a span of 16 bases. CDR3 size: 15 residues. CDR3 nucleotides: TGCAGTGCTAGAGACGGTTTCAGGGATTTGAATGAGCAGTTCTTC. It specifies CSARDGFRDLNEQFF.

This clonotype appeared a few times. The chain employs TRBV28 and TRBJ2-1, with 9 bases fitting TRBD2. Looked up from germline, CDR1 is MDHEN and CDR2 is SYDVKM. The CDR3 is made up of 17 amino acids. J was trimmed by 7 bases and V by 6 bases; bases with no gene match: 16. The CDR3 is CASSQPLFAGGLNEQFF. CDR3 bases: TGTGCCAGCAGCCAACCCCTATTTGCGGGGGGGCTGAATGAGCAGTTCTTC. Looking up the rest from reference TRBV28 and TRBJ2-1 gives the full variable domain: DVKVTQSSRYLVKRTGEKVFLECVQDMDHENMFWYRQDPGLGLRLIYFSYDVKMKEKGDIPEGYSVSREKKERFSLILESASTNQTSMYLCASSQPLFAGGLNEQFFGPGTRLTVL.

This sequence joins TRBV30 and TRBJ2-1; tentative D call: TRBD2 (6 bases). V dropped 3 bases and J dropped 9 bases, with 18 bases sitting between them. The CDR3 runs to 14 residues. CDR1 and CDR2 from the germline V gene are GTSNPN and SVGIG (reference sequence). CDR3 residues: CAWRVYRGYGEQFF. The CDR3 DNA follows: TGTGCCTGGAGAGTTTATCGGGGGTACGGTGAGCAGTTCTTC.

About this clonotype: At one end, the junction sequence differs from germline, possibly due to a read error. The gene calls are TRBV3-1 and TRBJ2-7; D may be TRBD2 (5 bases). CDR1 LGHDT and CDR2 YNNKEL come from the germline V gene (reference sequence). The CDR3 spans 13 residues. CDR3 in DNA: TGTGCCAGCAGCCAATTTGAGCGGTACGAGCTGTACTTC. It yields the protein CASSQFERYELYF.

A few counts support this clonotype. This chain joins TRBV5-6 and TRBJ1-4; D perhaps matches TRBD1 (5 bases). CDR3 length equals 15 residues. The V gene's germline CDR1 is SGHDT and CDR2 YYEEEE. Between the trimmed V and J ends, which lost 2 bases and 6 bases, there was a span of 14 bases. This CDR3 is CASSLGHSGDEKLFF. CDR3 in DNA: TGTGCCAGCAGCTTAGGACACTCGGGGGATGAAAAACTGTTTTTT.

The rearrangement joins TRBV6-5 to TRBJ1-2; D remains ambiguous. Trimming pared 0 bases from V and 6 bases from J, leaving 11 bases between. CDR1 is MNHEY and CDR2 is SVGAGI in the germline V gene. CDR3 length: 14 residues. The CDR3: CASSYSRGMDGYTF. CDR3 DNA: TGTGCCAGCAGTTACTCGAGAGGGATGGATGGCTACACCTTC.

This clonotype occurred a few times. The gene calls are TRBV11-2 and TRBJ1-2; 7 nucleotides match TRBD1. The CDR3 has 17 amino acids. Losses at the gene ends were 6 bases for V and 4 bases for J; bases not matched to a gene: 17. The germline V gene has CDR1 SGHAT and CDR2 FQNNGV. CDR3 loop: CASRRPGVGQKAYGYTF. CDR3 bases: TGTGCCAGCAGGCGACCGGGTGTGGGACAGAAGGCCTATGGCTACACCTTC.

The J gene is TRBJ2-5, the V gene TRBV11-2, with 7 bases aligning to TRBD1. CDR1 is SGHAT, CDR2 FQNNGV, per germline. Trimming took 5 bases from V and 3 from J; bases not matched to a gene: 15. The CDR3 length is 17 residues. CDR3 bases: TGTGCCAGCAGCACCAGCCCTAGGGACAGCGAGGAAGAGACCCAGTACTTC. It yields the protein CASSTSPRDSEEETQYF. Full variable domain (rest looked up from reference TRBV11-2 and TRBJ2-5): EAGVAQSPRYKIIEKRQSVAFWCNPISGHATLYWYQQILGQGPKLLIQFQNNGVVDDSQLPKDRFSAERLKGVDSTLKIQPAKLEDSAVYLCASSTSPRDSEEETQYFGPGTRLLVL.

This clonotype was counted ten times or more. This chain links TRBV15 with TRBJ2-7; D gene ambiguous. Trimming cost V 3 bases and J 5 bases, with 8 bases left between them. The CDR3 totals 12 residues. The germline CDR1 and CDR2 sequences are LNHNV and YYDKDF (reference sequence). CDR3 bases: TGTGCCACCAGCAGCGACGTGAACGAGCAGTACTTC. Its translation is CATSSDVNEQYF.

As for this clonotype: A much bigger clone sits one base away, suggesting this may be a read error. This chain joins TRBV5-5 and TRBJ2-4; 7 positions agree with TRBD2. The CDR3 sequence is 14 residues long. CDR1 and CDR2 (germline): SGHKS, YYEKEE (reference sequence). J was trimmed by 13 bases and V by 4 bases; bases with no gene match: 14. CDR3 loop: CASSQGGTTNEQYF. As DNA, the CDR3 is TGTGCCAGCAGCCAAGGCGGGACTACCAATGAGCAGTACTTC.